The TCR beta chain described here comes from a study of CD8+CD57+ T cells in acquired aplastic anemia. In patients chosen for sequencing, flow cytometry had shown CD8+CD57+ cell expansion. The germline gives CDR1 LNHNV, CDR2 YYDKDF (reference sequence). Trimming pared 5 bases from V and 3 bases from J, leaving 5 bases between. The CDR3 contains 11 residues. It was genomic DNA that served as the template for profiling TCR beta VDJ and CDR3. TCRdb processed the reads anew with MiXCR; each CDR3 protein has one entry. Counted here are 200,000 to 250,000 distinct CDR3 sequences, about 62% occurring once; the ten biggest clones make up about 60%.

The TCR comes from a human donor with aplastic anemia. The J gene is TRBJ2-7, the V gene TRBV15, with no clear D. The sample taken for sequencing was sorted CD4+, CD8+, or CD8+CD57+ T cells (not recorded which) from PBMCs. The CDR3 reads CATSPGYEQYF. DNA for the CDR3: TGTGCCACCAGCCCAGGCTACGAGCAGTACTTC.